This T cell receptor (beta chain) was found in a study of T cell responses to AZD1222 COVID-19 vaccine. The data were produced by immunoSEQ multiplex PCR, yet TCRdb's version contains in-frame clones alone and is incomplete. The sample holds around 88,000 clones, approximately 86% seen once. Notes on the study in general: Females outnumbered males among donors, who were mostly white British; clonal diversity was possibly underestimated. Dominant CD4 TCR responses targeted spike regions 160-218 and 743-854. AZD1222 recipients seropositive at baseline numbered only 5 or 6. The peak T cell response came first, and repertoires were sampled only after it.

V was trimmed by 2 bases and J by 6 bases, leaving 13 bases between them. Germline lookup yields CDR1 GTSNPN and CDR2 SVGIG (reference sequence). This CDR3 is built from 13 residues. Of note for this clone: What it recognizes is unknown.

The receptor comes from an adult in good health. The chain couples TRBV30 to TRBJ1-2, with a weak D call TRBD1 (5 bases). Sequenced material: peripheral blood, taken on day 0 of MenACWY control vaccination. The CDR3 spells CAWSTRVPHGYTF. CDR3 nucleotides: TGTGCCTGGAGTACCAGGGTTCCCCATGGCTACACCTTC.